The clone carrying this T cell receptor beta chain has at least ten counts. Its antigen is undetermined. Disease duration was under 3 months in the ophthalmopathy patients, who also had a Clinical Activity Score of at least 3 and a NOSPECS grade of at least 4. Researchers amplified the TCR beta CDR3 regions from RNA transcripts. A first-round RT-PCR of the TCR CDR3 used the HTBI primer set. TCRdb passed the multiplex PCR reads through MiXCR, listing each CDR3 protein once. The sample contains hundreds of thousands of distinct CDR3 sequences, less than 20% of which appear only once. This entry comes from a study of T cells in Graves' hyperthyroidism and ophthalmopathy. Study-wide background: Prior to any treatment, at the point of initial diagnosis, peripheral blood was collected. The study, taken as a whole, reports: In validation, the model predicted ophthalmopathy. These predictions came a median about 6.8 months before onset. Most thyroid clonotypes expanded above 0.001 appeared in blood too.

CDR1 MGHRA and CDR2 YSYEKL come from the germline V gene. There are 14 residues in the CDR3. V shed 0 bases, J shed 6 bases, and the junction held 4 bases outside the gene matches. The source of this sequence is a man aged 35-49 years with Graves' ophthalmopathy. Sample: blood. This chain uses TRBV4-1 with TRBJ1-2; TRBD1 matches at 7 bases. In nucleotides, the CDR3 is TGCGCCAGCAGCCAAGACCCACAGGGGCATGGCTACACCTTC. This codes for CASSQDPQGHGYTF.